The 17 T cell receptor beta chains presented below share a single source sample, sequenced in a study of T cells after somatic rescue of genetic block. Profiling relied on immunoSEQ multiplex PCR, and the TCRdb table lists in-frame clones only, not all of them. The profile covers about 68,000 clones, with around 92% appearing a single time and about 2.7% taken by the ten largest. Sequencing input: peripheral blood mononuclear cells (PBMCs). All receptors come from a man aged 40-49 years.

V usage is TRBV2 and J usage is TRBJ1-2; unclear D gene. Germline V lookup: CDR1 SNHLY, CDR2 FYNNEI. This CDR3 has 14 amino acids. V was pared by 5 bases and J by 0 bases, with 10 bases between. The CDR3 DNA reads as TGTGCCAGCAGTTTAGGAGGGTCTAACTATGGCTACACCTTC. Encoded protein: CASSLGGSNYGYTF.

The chain links TRBV7-8 to TRBJ1-4, with a possible D match to TRBD1 (5 bases). The V and J ends lost 5 bases and 7 bases respectively, with 14 bases between them. In germline, CDR1 is SGHVS, CDR2 FQNEAQ. The CDR3 totals 14 residues. CDR3 region: CASSVWGETEKLFF. The CDR3 nucleotides read TGTGCCAGCAGCGTTTGGGGGGAGACTGAAAAACTGTTTTTT.

The chain employs TRBV5-1 and TRBJ1-4; TRBD1 might be the D (6 bases). This CDR3 spans 15 amino acids. V lost 0 bases to trimming and J lost 0 bases, with 6 bases between them. CDR1 SGHRS and CDR2 YFSETQ come from the germline V gene. The chain's CDR3 is CASSLEGATNEKLFF. CDR3 nucleotides: TGCGCCAGCAGCTTGGAGGGGGCAACTAATGAAAAACTGTTTTTT.

The V gene is TRBV6-5, the J gene TRBJ1-4, with a possible D match to TRBD1 (6 bases). V was shortened by 2 bases and J by 0 bases, with 7 bases between the two germline ends. This CDR3 comprises 15 residues. Germline-derived CDR1 and CDR2 are MNHEY and SVGAGI. The CDR3 reads CASSYGQTTNEKLFF. CDR3 coding DNA: TGTGCCAGCAGTTACGGACAGACAACTAATGAAAAACTGTTTTTT.

This clone showed up just once. The chain couples TRBV7-8 to TRBJ1-2; TRBD1 matches at 8 bases. This CDR3 contains 18 residues. V lost 5 bases, J lost 0 bases, and 14 bases stayed unmatched. Per the germline V gene, CDR1 is SGHVS and CDR2 is FQNEAQ. DNA of the CDR3: TGTGCCAGCAGCCCCCCGGGGCGAGACAGGGGAACTAACTATGGCTACACCTTC. Translated, it gives CASSPPGRDRGTNYGYTF.

The V call is TRBV13, the J call TRBJ2-7; D is perhaps TRBD2 (6 bases). V was trimmed by 3 bases and J by 1 base, leaving 16 bases between them. Germline V gene data show CDR1 as PRHDT and CDR2 as FYEKMQ (reference sequence). The CDR3 totals 16 residues. The CDR3 region has the DNA TGTGCCAGCAGCTTGTCTCTCGCGGGAAGGTCCTACGAGCAGTACTTC. Amino acid sequence: CASSLSLAGRSYEQYF.

The V call is TRBV28, the J call TRBJ2-3, with TRBD2 matching over 8 bases. This CDR3 comprises 15 residues. The germline CDR1 and CDR2 sequences are MDHEN and SYDVKM. Trimming removed 3 bases from V and 3 bases from J; junction bases left unmatched: 5. In DNA form, the CDR3 reads TGTGCCAGCAGTTTGGAGCGGGAGTTGACAGATACGCAGTATTTT. Its translation is CASSLERELTDTQYF. The full variable domain, its missing parts supplied by reference TRBV28 and TRBJ2-3, is DVKVTQSSRYLVKRTGEKVFLECVQDMDHENMFWYRQDPGLGLRLIYFSYDVKMKEKGDIPEGYSVSREKKERFSLILESASTNQTSMYLCASSLERELTDTQYFGPGTRLTVL.

In nucleotides, the CDR3 is TGTGCCAGCAGTTCGAGGGAAAATTCACCCCTCCACTTT. This gives the protein CASSSRENSPLHF. The V gene is TRBV6-4, the J gene TRBJ1-6; no definite D call. Germline V lookup: CDR1 MRHNA, CDR2 SNTAGT. This CDR3 spans 13 amino acids. The V end lost 5 bases, the J end lost 7 bases, and 9 bases lay between the germline ends.

This clone was observed once. The gene calls are TRBV5-4 and TRBJ1-6; 7 nucleotides line up with TRBD1. Germline V CDR1 and CDR2: SGHNT, YYREEE (reference sequence). The V and J ends lost 3 bases and 11 bases, in that order; junction bases with no gene match: 17. The CDR3 is 17 amino acids. The CDR3 coding sequence is TGTGCCAGCAGCTACGCATCAATCACAGGGGACCCGCCACCCCTCCACTTT. This gives the protein CASSYASITGDPPPLHF.

The chain is built from TRBV4-3 and TRBJ2-3; D is possibly TRBD2 (6 bases). The CDR3 has 15 residues. Deletions cut 4 bases from V and 4 bases from J, with 15 bases between. Germline V CDR1 and CDR2: LGHNA, YSLEER. The CDR3 sequence is CASSLQAGAPDTQYF. The CDR3 coding sequence is TGCGCCAGCAGCCTCCAAGCGGGCGCCCCAGATACGCAGTATTTT.

This chain joins TRBV2 and TRBJ2-1, with TRBD2 identical over 11 bases. Germline loops: CDR1 SNHLY, CDR2 FYNNEI. The trim removed 6 bases at V and 0 bases at J, leaving 4 bases unmatched. The CDR3 has 16 amino acids. The CDR3 region has the DNA TGTGCCAGCAGATCTAGCGGGGGGAGCTCCTACAATGAGCAGTTCTTC. Translated: CASRSSGGSSYNEQFF.

This rearrangement joins TRBV4-1 to TRBJ2-3; no clear D gene. Germline lookup yields CDR1 MGHRA and CDR2 YSYEKL. Trimming took 4 bases from V and 3 from J, leaving 14 bases between them. The CDR3 spans 15 residues. CDR3 loop: CASSPPPWRTDTQYF. The CDR3 coding sequence is TGCGCCAGCAGCCCCCCCCCATGGAGAACAGATACGCAGTATTTT.

This clone has a single count. CDR3 residues: CASRPGPNYEQYF. The DNA of the CDR3 is TGTGCCAGTAGACCGGGACCGAACTACGAGCAGTACTTC. The V and J genes are TRBV19 and TRBJ2-7; D could derive from TRBD1 or TRBD2 (5 bases each). The germline V gene has CDR1 LNHDA and CDR2 SQIVND (reference sequence). V shed 6 bases and J shed 3 bases, with 12 bases lying between them. CDR3 size: 13 residues.

The V gene is TRBV15, the J gene TRBJ2-7; TRBD2 aligns across 11 bases. Germline loops: CDR1 LNHNV, CDR2 YYDKDF (reference sequence). V lost 1 base, J lost 6 bases, and 8 bases stayed unmatched. The CDR3 loop spans 16 amino acids. The CDR3 bases are TGTGCCACCAGCAGAGTTACTAGCGGGAGTCGAGTCGAGCAGTACTTC. It specifies CATSRVTSGSRVEQYF.

The chain couples TRBV5-4 to TRBJ2-1; TRBD1 is a possible D gene (5 bases). This CDR3 is built from 13 residues. CDR1 is SGHNT and CDR2 is YYREEE in the germline V gene (reference sequence). V gave up 4 bases and J gave up 7 bases, with 12 bases separating them. The CDR3 DNA is TGTGCCAGCAGCGGCTCAGGGTGGAATGAGCAGTTCTTC. Amino acid sequence: CASSGSGWNEQFF.

V gene TRBV5-6 combines with J gene TRBJ1-2; 8 bases map to TRBD1. CDR1 and CDR2 (germline): SGHDT, YYEEEE. CDR3 size: 13 residues. The ends lost 4 bases at V and 8 bases at J; junction bases unmatched: 7. The CDR3 sequence is CASSPDRGRGYTF. Written as DNA, the CDR3 is TGTGCCAGCAGCCCTGACAGGGGAAGAGGCTACACCTTC.

This chain joins TRBV6-1 and TRBJ1-5, with a possible D match to TRBD1 (6 bases). Trimming took 6 bases from V and 4 from J, leaving 16 bases between them. This CDR3 is built from 15 residues. Germline assignment: CDR1 MNHNS and CDR2 SASEGT. CDR3 in amino acids: CASSMWGQSNQPQHF. The CDR3 DNA follows: TGTGCCAGCAGCATGTGGGGGCAGAGTAATCAGCCCCAGCATTTT.